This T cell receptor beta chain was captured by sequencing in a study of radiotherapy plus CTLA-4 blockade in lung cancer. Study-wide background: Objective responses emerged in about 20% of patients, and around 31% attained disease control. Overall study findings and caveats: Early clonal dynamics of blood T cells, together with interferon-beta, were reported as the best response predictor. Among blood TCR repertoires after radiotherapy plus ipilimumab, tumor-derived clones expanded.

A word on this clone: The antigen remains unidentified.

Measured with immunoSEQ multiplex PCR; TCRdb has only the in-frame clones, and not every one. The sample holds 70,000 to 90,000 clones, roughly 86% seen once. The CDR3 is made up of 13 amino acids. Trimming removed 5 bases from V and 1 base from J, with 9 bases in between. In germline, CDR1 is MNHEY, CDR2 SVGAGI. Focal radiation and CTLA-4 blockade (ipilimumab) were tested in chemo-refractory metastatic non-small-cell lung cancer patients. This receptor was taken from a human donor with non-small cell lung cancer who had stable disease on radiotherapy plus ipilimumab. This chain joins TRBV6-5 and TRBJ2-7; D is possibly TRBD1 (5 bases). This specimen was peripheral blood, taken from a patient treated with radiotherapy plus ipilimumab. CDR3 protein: CASSVQDSYEQYF. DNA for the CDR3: TGTGCCAGCAGTGTACAGGATTCCTACGAGCAGTACTTC.